The 6 T cell receptor beta chains below all came from one sample that was sequenced in a study of blood T cell repertoires in COVID-19. Profiling relied on immunoSEQ multiplex PCR, and the TCRdb table lists in-frame clones only, not all of them. The repertoire holds under 110,000 clones, with 91% as singletons. Sequencing was done on a sample of peripheral blood. The receptors were gathered from a man aged 45 to 65 with acute or convalescent COVID-19.

The V and J genes are TRBV6-5 and TRBJ1-5; D remains ambiguous. Between the trimmed V and J ends, which lost 7 bases and 0 bases, there was a span of 10 bases. The germline CDR1 and CDR2 sequences are MNHEY and SVGAGI. This CDR3 has 14 residues. The CDR3 coding sequence is TGTGCCAGCAACAGAGAGTATAGCAATCAGCCCCAGCATTTT. Amino acid sequence: CASNREYSNQPQHF.

The rearrangement links TRBV7-2 to TRBJ1-1; TRBD1 agrees at 10 bases. V trimming: 2 bases; J trimming: 14 bases; junction bases outside the gene matches: 8. The germline CDR1 and CDR2 sequences are SGHTA and FQGNSA. The CDR3 spans 13 residues. CDR3 nucleotides: TGTGCCAGCAGCTTACCCCAGACAGGGGGCAGATTCTTT. Translated: CASSLPQTGGRFF. Together with reference TRBV7-2 and TRBJ1-1, the CDR3 gives the full variable domain: GAGVSQSPSNKVTEKGKDVELRCDPISGHTALYWYRQSLGQGLEFLIYFQGNSAPDKSGLPSDRFSAERTGGSVSTLTIQRTQQEDSAVYLCASSLPQTGGRFFGQGTRLTVV.

This clone appeared a few times. This chain joins TRBV27 and TRBJ2-2; 7 nucleotides align to TRBD2. The CDR3 spans 12 residues. The germline gives CDR1 MNHEY, CDR2 SMNVEV (reference sequence). The ends lost 11 bases at V and 4 bases at J; junction bases unmatched: 4. CDR3 sequence: CASGRSTGELFF. CDR3 DNA sequence: TGTGCCTCCGGGAGGTCCACCGGGGAGCTGTTTTTT.

The V call is TRBV7-9, the J call TRBJ2-2; 8 nucleotides agree with TRBD2. The CDR3 length is 15 residues. V lost 3 bases to trimming and J lost 1 base; unmatched junction nucleotides: 1. The germline V gene has CDR1 SEHNR and CDR2 FQNEAQ (reference sequence). The CDR3 region has the DNA TGTGCCAGCAGCTTCGGGACTAGGAACACCGGGGAGCTGTTTTTT. Translating gives CASSFGTRNTGELFF.

The CDR3 region has the DNA TGTGCCAGCAGTGAAAACAGGGAAAGGGAAGGCTACACCTTC. Protein product: CASSENREREGYTF. This sequence joins TRBV2 and TRBJ1-2; the D gene is possibly TRBD1 (6 bases). This CDR3 region has 14 residues. The germline CDR1 and CDR2 sequences are SNHLY and FYNNEI. Trimming pared 2 bases from V and 8 bases from J, leaving 15 bases between.

This chain connects TRBV2 to TRBJ2-1, with 8 bases lining up with TRBD2. V shed 7 bases and J 12 bases; nucleotides not matched to a gene: 11. The length of the CDR3 is 13 residues. Germline-derived CDR1 and CDR2 are SNHLY and FYNNEI. As DNA, the CDR3 is TGTGCCAGCAAGGAGCGGGGGCCTTCGGTGCAGTTCTTC. Translating gives CASKERGPSVQFF.